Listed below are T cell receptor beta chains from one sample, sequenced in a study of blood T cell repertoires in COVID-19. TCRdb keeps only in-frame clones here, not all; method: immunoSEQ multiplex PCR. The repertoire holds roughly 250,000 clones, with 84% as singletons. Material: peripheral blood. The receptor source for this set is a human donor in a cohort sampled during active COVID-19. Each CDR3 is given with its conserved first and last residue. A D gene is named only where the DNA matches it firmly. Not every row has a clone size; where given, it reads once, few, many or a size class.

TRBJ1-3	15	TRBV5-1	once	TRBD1	TGCGCCAGCAGCCCGGGGACAGGGGCTGGAAACACCATATATTTT	CASSPGTGAGNTIYF
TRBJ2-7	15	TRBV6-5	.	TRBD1	TGTGCCAGCAGGGGCCGGGACAGGAGAGCCTACGAGCAGTACTTC	CASRGRDRRAYEQYF
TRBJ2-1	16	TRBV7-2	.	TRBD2	TGTGCCAGCAGCTTCTCCGGGACTAGCTCCTACAATGAGCAGTTCTTC	CASSFSGTSSYNEQFF
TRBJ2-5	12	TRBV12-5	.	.	TGTGCTAGGCTAGGTGGCCGAGAGACCCAGTACTTC	CARLGGRETQYF
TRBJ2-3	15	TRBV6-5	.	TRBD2	TGTGCCAGTGGAGGTAGCGGGAGAGCGACAGATACGCAGTATTTT	CASGGSGRATDTQYF
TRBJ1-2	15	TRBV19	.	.	TGTGCCAGTAGCGACATTCAAACAGACCTCTATGGCTACACCTTC	CASSDIQTDLYGYTF
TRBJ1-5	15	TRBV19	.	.	TGTGCCAGTAGTATAGATGGGGACAAGAATCAGCCCCAGCATTTT	CASSIDGDKNQPQHF
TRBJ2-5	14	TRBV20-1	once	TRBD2	TGCAGTGCTAGTCCGGGACTAACGGCGGAGACCCAGTACTTC	CSASPGLTAETQYF
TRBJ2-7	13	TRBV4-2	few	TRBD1	TGTGCCAGCAGCCGCCAGACAGGGTACGAGCAGTACTTC	CASSRQTGYEQYF
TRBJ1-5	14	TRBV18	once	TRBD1	TGTGCCAGCTCACTGACAGGGGATAATCAGCCCCAGCATTTT	CASSLTGDNQPQHF
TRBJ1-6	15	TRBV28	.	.	TGTGCCAGCAGTTTATATCGGGGTTCCGGCTCACCCCTCCACTTT	CASSLYRGSGSPLHF
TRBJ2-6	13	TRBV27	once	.	TGTGCCAGCAGTTTGGCCGGGGCCAACGTCCTGACTTTC	CASSLAGANVLTF
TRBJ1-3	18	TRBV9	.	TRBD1	TGTGCCAGCAGCTACGGACGACAGGGTAGAAATGCTGGAAACACCATATATTTT	CASSYGRQGRNAGNTIYF
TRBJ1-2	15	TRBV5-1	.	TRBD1	TGCGCCAGCAGCTCCGGATCACAGGGGACCTATGGCTACACCTTC	CASSSGSQGTYGYTF
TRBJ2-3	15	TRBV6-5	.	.	TGTGCCAGCACCCCGGGGTCGGCGGGCCCCGATACGCAGTATTTT	CASTPGSAGPDTQYF